The 11 T cell receptor beta chains listed next were all sequenced from one sample in a study of preoperative IRX-2 immunotherapy in early breast cancer. Clones were read by immunoSEQ multiplex PCR, and TCRdb kept only the in-frame ones, dropping some. This sample has about 24,000 clones, with around 90% found just once. Treatment of the sample: preoperative locoregional IRX-2 cytokine immunotherapy. Material: tumor tissue, obtained after IRX-2 immunotherapy. These receptors all come from a human donor with breast cancer.

V gene TRBV5-4 combines with J gene TRBJ1-5; 8 bases are shared with TRBD1. The V gene's germline CDR1 is SGHNT and CDR2 YYREEE (reference sequence). The length of the CDR3 is 15 residues. Trimming took 3 bases from V and 2 from J; bases not matched to a gene: 4. The CDR3 sequence: CASSSSGQGNQPQHF. CDR3 DNA: TGTGCCAGCAGCTCTTCGGGACAGGGCAATCAGCCCCAGCATTTT.

This clone has a handful of counts. The V and J genes are TRBV7-3 and TRBJ1-1, with 7 bases aligning to TRBD1. From germline, CDR1 is SGHTA and CDR2 FQGTGA. This CDR3 contains 18 residues. V was clipped by 2 bases and J by 5 bases; unmatched bases: 17. CDR3 protein: CASSLAPTGSGGSTEAFF. The CDR3 nucleotides read TGTGCCAGCAGCTTAGCACCGACAGGGTCAGGAGGAAGTACTGAAGCTTTCTTT.

V usage is TRBV18 and J usage is TRBJ1-4; no definite D call. CDR1 KGHSH and CDR2 LQKENI come from the germline V gene. V was trimmed by 6 bases and J by 2 bases, leaving 16 bases between them. The CDR3 covers 16 residues. In DNA form, the CDR3 reads TGTGCCAGCTCTCCCACCCCGGGGAGTACTAATGAAAAACTGTTTTTT. Its protein product is CASSPTPGSTNEKLFF.

The chain employs TRBV15 and TRBJ2-5; weak D call: TRBD1 (6 bases). This CDR3 comprises 15 residues. Germline-derived CDR1 and CDR2 are LNHNV and YYDKDF (reference sequence). V was pared by 4 bases and J by 5 bases, with 17 bases between. The CDR3 DNA is TGTGCCACCAGCACGGCGCTATGGGGGCATGAGACCCAGTACTTC. It is translated as CATSTALWGHETQYF.

This chain joins TRBV5-4 and TRBJ2-7; D might be TRBD2 (5 bases). The CDR3 is 15 amino acids. V lost 3 bases, J lost 3 bases, and 16 bases lay in between. CDR1 and CDR2 (germline): SGHNT, YYREEE (reference sequence). CDR3 in amino acids: CASSSGGSQSYEQYV. For the CDR3, the DNA is TGTGCCAGCAGCTCCGGCGGGTCCCAAAGCTACGAGCAGTACGTC.

This rearrangement joins TRBV11-2 to TRBJ2-5; D unclear. The tail of the sequence fits TRBJ2-7 better, so the J call may be wrong. Germline CDR1 SGHAT, CDR2 FQNNGV. The length of the CDR3 is 16 residues. CDR3 DNA sequence: TGTGCCAGCAGCTTAGGGGTGGGTTCTCCCTCCTACGAGCAGTACTTC. Its protein product is CASSLGVGSPSYEQYF.

The CDR3 is CASSLRSLAGAITNTGELFF. In DNA, the CDR3 is TGTGCCAGCAGTTTACGTTCCCTAGCGGGGGCGATTACGAACACCGGGGAGCTGTTTTTT. This rearrangement joins TRBV27 to TRBJ2-2; 10 bases match TRBD2. The germline gives CDR1 MNHEY, CDR2 SMNVEV (reference sequence). The CDR3 is 20 residues long. J lost 0 bases, V lost 2 bases, and 12 bases had no gene match.

The table lists this clone with a count of one. The chain is built from TRBV2 and TRBJ1-1, with TRBD1 matching over 9 bases. V lost 6 bases and J lost 5; bases outside the gene matches: 7. The CDR3 length is 14 residues. Germline CDR1 and CDR2: SNHLY and FYNNEI. The CDR3: CASRRGQGGTEAFF. CDR3 in DNA: TGTGCCAGCAGGAGGGGACAGGGAGGGACTGAAGCTTTCTTT.

The chain employs TRBV6-4 and TRBJ2-3; the D is unclear. This CDR3 contains 13 residues. V lost 3 bases to trimming and J lost 2 bases, with 6 bases between them. Germline values: CDR1 MRHNA, CDR2 SNTAGT. The DNA of the CDR3 is TGTGCCAGCAGTGATCAGGCCACAGATACGCAGTATTTT. Its translation: CASSDQATDTQYF.

V and J are TRBV5-1 and TRBJ2-3; a possible D gene is TRBD2 (6 bases). The CDR3 extends over 17 amino acids. Trimming took 0 bases from V and 1 from J, leaving 15 bases between them. CDR1 is SGHRS, CDR2 YFSETQ, per germline. The CDR3 sequence: CASSLESSGWGTDTQYF. For the CDR3, the DNA is TGCGCCAGCAGCTTGGAATCGAGCGGGTGGGGCACAGATACGCAGTATTTT.

This clone came up once. V usage is TRBV19 and J usage is TRBJ1-6, with D unresolved. V was cut by 6 bases and J by 5 bases, with 5 bases left in between. Germline loops: CDR1 LNHDA, CDR2 SQIVND (reference sequence). This CDR3 region has 12 residues. CDR3 bases: TGTGCCAGTAGCCTCGATAATTCACCCCTCCACTTT. It translates to CASSLDNSPLHF.